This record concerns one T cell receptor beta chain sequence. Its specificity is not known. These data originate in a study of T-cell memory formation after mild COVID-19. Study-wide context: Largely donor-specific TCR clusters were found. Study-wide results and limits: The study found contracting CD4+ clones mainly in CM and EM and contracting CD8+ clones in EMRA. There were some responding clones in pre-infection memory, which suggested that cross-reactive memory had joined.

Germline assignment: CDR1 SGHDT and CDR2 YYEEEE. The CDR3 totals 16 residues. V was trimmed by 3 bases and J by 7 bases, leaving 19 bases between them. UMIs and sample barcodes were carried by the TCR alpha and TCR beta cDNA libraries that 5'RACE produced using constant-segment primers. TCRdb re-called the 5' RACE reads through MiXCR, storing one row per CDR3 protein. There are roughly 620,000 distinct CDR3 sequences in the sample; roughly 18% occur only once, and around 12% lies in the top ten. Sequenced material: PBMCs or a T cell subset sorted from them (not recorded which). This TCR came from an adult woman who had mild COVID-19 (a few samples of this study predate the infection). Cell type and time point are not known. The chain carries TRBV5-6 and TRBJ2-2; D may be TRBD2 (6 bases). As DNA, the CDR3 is TGTGCCAGCAGCTGGGACTTCAATAGGGATTACGGGGAGCTGTTTTTT. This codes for CASSWDFNRDYGELFF. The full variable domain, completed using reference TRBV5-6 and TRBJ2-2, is DAGVTQSPTHLIKTRGQQVTLRCSPKSGHDTVSWYQQALGQGPQFIFQYYEEEERQRGNFPDRFSGHQFPNYSSELNVNALLLGDSALYLCASSWDFNRDYGELFFGEGSRLTVL.